The present TCR beta chain was sequenced within a study of radiation and T cells in renal cell carcinoma. Treatment indicated: 15 Gy SBRT to primary tumor, nephrectomy 4 weeks later. Libraries were prepared by immunoSEQ multiplex PCR; TCRdb keeps only in-frame clonotypes and omits some of them. The sample lists about 16,000 clones; about 50% were seen once. CDR3 length: 12 amino acids. CDR1 is SEHNR, CDR2 FQNEAQ, per germline (reference sequence). The V and J ends lost 3 bases and 11 bases respectively, with 14 bases between them. Material: tumor tissue, obtained from a patient whose treatment included radiotherapy and nephrectomy. The V call is TRBV7-9, the J call TRBJ2-7, with D unclear. This clonotype was obtained from a woman aged 55-69 years with renal cell carcinoma. CDR3 in amino acids: CASSLTPGKKYF. CDR3 nucleotide sequence: TGTGCCAGCAGCTTGACCCCGGGCAAAAAGTACTTC.